The entry that follows covers one T cell receptor (beta chain) sequence. This clonotype was recorded at least ten times. Its antigen is not yet known. No base quality values were provided; no much bigger clone lies one nucleotide off. Unsorted PBMC libraries were generated from 2 million PBMCs stored in RNAlater at -80 °C until RNA extraction. Peripheral blood underwent Ficoll-Hypaque density gradient centrifugation to isolate PBMCs, which were then cryopreserved in liquid nitrogen. The data derive from a study of neurological immune-mediated disorders (dated 2019 in TCRdb). As for the study more broadly: Using UMI-based sequencing, the study compared peripheral blood TCR-beta repertoires from patients with HTLV-I-associated myelopathy (HAM/TSP), patients with multiple sclerosis, and healthy controls. The cohort was made up of 68 subjects, consisting of some 15 HAM/TSP patients, roughly 35 multiple sclerosis patients and about 20 healthy controls. Longitudinal samples, technical triplicates and paired sorted CD4+ and CD8+ T-cell subsets, alongside PBMC samples, were included among the roughly 100 TCR-beta libraries.

cDNA was synthesized by template-switch 5'RACE using a primer with a 10-nucleotide random unique molecular identifier that tagged each TCR transcript. Every sequencing run covered 15-18 subjects and yielded more than 160 million TCR-beta sequences. Total RNA was extracted with the RNeasy kit. Using the KAPA Real-time Library Amplification kit, TCR-beta VDJ regions were amplified with primers for the TCR constant region and the 5'RACE anchor. A first PCR added sample indexes and Illumina adaptors, after which a second PCR increased the library yield. After Ampure bead purification, the TCR product of roughly 650 bp was size-selected on a 2% E-gel SizeSelection system. Before pooling, libraries had their quality checked on a Bioanalyzer, their concentration measured with Qubit, and their quantity determined with the Kapa Library Quantification kit. An Illumina HiSeq 2500 was used to sequence the libraries paired-end at 2 x 150 bp. To increase sequence diversity, about 23-30% phiX was spiked into each library pool. The published analysis was carried out like this. The quality-filtered reads were processed with the UMI-based MiGEC pipeline, whose error correction step removed more than 80% of the raw TCR sequences. IMGT germline references were used for alignment of VDJ genes, and clonotypes were defined by a unique CDR3 amino acid sequence together with V-J genes. Clonal expansion, Shannon diversity and CDR3 relatedness were evaluated with VDJtools (CalcPairwiseDistances, ClusterSamples), while phylogenetic trees were built in CLCbio workbench. Using coefficient-of-variation modelling across technical triplicates, the study counted a clone as expanded if it had at least 8 unique UMIs. TCRdb ran its own pipeline on the public reads, namely fastp trimming at Q25 and MiXCR clone calling, and kept in-frame beta chains. Entries are consolidated by CDR3 protein sequence, retaining the most common genes and DNA. The V and J calls and clone size come from TCRdb's table, not from the authors' own analysis. The sample has approximately 40,000 distinct CDR3 sequences on record, about a tenth of them singletons. The ten largest clones take up 6.6% of the sample.

The study at large found these results: No identical CDR3 amino acid sequences were found to be shared among expanded clones across subjects, suggesting that TCR-beta repertoires were private in all groups. The highest TCR clonal expansion was observed in HAM/TSP patients, whereas the lowest was observed in MS patients, even when compared with healthy controls.

The V end gives up 6 bases and the J end 6 bases, leaving 7 bases in the junction not matched to a gene. From the cysteine through the phenylalanine, the CDR3 covers 14 amino acids. Here the CDR3 DNA is all that survives: 42 bases in frame from base 1. Here the chain combines TRBV12-3 or TRBV12-4 and TRBJ1-4; 7 central nucleotides agree with TRBD1. Specimen: PBMCs. The clonotype was recovered from a woman aged 25 to 39 with HTLV-1-associated myelopathy (HAM/TSP). The nucleotides read TGTGCCAGCAGCCTGACAGGGTTGGATGAAAAACTGTTTTTT. Its translation reads: CASSLTGLDEKLFF.